The source of this TCR beta chain is a study of T cell responses to AZD1222 COVID-19 vaccine. Study observations and caveats: Breadth and depth of Spike-specific TCRs rose after two AZD1222 doses. Clonal diversity may have been underestimated, and the donors were mostly white British, with more females than males. Nearly half of spike-specific TCRs reportedly target variant regions that are unmutated in the B.1.351 and B.1.1.7 variants. Across the whole spike, CD4 TCRs peaked at regions 160-218 and 743-854.

The CDR3 is made up of 13 amino acids. V shed 3 bases and J shed 3 bases, with 6 bases lying between them. Some clones are missing from TCRdb's copy, which holds only in-frame ones; the method was immunoSEQ multiplex PCR. The table includes 130,000 or so clones, 80% to 90% detected once. Concerning this clone itself: Antigen specificity is unknown.

The TCR sequence derives from an adult in good health. This chain uses TRBV12-3 or TRBV12-4 with TRBJ1-5, with D uncertain. This specimen consisted of peripheral blood, obtained on day 0 of AZD1222 vaccination. For the CDR3, the DNA is TGTGCCAGCAGTTTGATGGACAATCAGCCCCAGCATTTT. As protein: CASSLMDNQPQHF.